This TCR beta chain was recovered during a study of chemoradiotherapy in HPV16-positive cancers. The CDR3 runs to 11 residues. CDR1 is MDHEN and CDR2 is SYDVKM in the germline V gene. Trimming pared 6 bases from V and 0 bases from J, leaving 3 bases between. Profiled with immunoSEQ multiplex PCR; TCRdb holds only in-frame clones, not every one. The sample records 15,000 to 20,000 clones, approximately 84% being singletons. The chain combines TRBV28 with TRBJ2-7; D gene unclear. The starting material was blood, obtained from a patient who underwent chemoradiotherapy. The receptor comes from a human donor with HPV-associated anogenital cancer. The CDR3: CASSFSYEQYF. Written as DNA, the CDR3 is TGTGCCAGCAGCTTCTCCTACGAGCAGTACTTC.